This TCR beta chain emerged from a study of blood T cell repertoires in COVID-19. Overall study context: Donors in the United States, Italy and Spain gave samples during acute or convalescent COVID-19. Sources were T cells, B-cell-depleted T cells, or PBMCs; the material itself was cDNA or gDNA.

V dropped 0 bases and J dropped 5 bases, with 11 bases sitting between them. Germline V lookup: CDR1 SGHAT, CDR2 FQNNGV. CDR3 length equals 15 residues. As originally analysed: The authors estimated nucleated cell counts from reference gene primer amplification. The data were produced by immunoSEQ multiplex PCR, yet TCRdb's version contains in-frame clones alone and is incomplete. V and J calls plus clone size are reproduced from that table; the DNA served to infer D and trimming. The sample gives some 200,000 clones, approximately 84% of which show up once; 7.5% to 8% is in the top ten. This TCR was recovered from a woman aged 45-65 years with active or convalescent COVID-19. This chain connects TRBV11-2 to TRBJ1-5; no clear D. The source material was peripheral blood. The CDR3 reads CASSLDGRRDQPQHF. The CDR3 DNA is TGTGCCAGCAGCTTAGACGGGAGAAGAGATCAGCCCCAGCATTTT.